One and the same sample provided the 22 T cell receptor beta chains below, sequenced in a study of identical twins' blood T cells. TCRdb redid the calling of the 5' RACE reads with MiXCR, one entry per CDR3 protein. There are 350,000 to 400,000 distinct CDR3 sequences in the sample; roughly 27% occur only once, and roughly 6.1% lies in the top ten. The source material was PBMCs. All receptors derive from a woman between 18 and 55 years old in good health.

In this sample, this clonotype turned up many times. V gene TRBV29-1 combines with J gene TRBJ2-3; TRBD2 might be the D (7 bases). The germline CDR1 and CDR2 sequences are SQVTM and ANQGSEA. The CDR3 contains 13 residues. V lost 8 bases, J lost 4 bases, and 16 bases lay in between. This CDR3 is CSLKGGSADTQYF. CDR3 bases: TGCAGCCTGAAGGGGGGGAGTGCAGATACGCAGTATTTT.

A few counts support this clonotype. The chain combines TRBV19 with TRBJ2-7; tentatively, D is TRBD2 (5 bases). This CDR3 is 14 amino acids long. CDR1 is LNHDA, CDR2 SQIVND, per germline (reference sequence). V gave up 7 bases and J gave up 0 bases, with 13 bases separating them. In DNA form, the CDR3 reads TGTGCCAGTACCGCTAGCTTGTTCTCCTACGAGCAGTACTTC. Its translation is CASTASLFSYEQYF.

This clonotype has a handful of counts. CDR3 nucleotides: TGTGCCAGCAGTGAATATAGAACAGCAGTGGGTTCACCCCTCCACTTT. Translated: CASSEYRTAVGSPLHF. This chain joins TRBV25-1 and TRBJ1-6; D unresolved. Germline-derived CDR1 and CDR2 are MGHDK and SYGVNS. This CDR3 region has 16 residues. Trimming removed 0 bases at V and 9 bases at J, with 15 bases between.

As DNA, the CDR3 is TGTGCTAGTGGTTTGGGCCAGATGAACACCGGGGAGCTGTTTTTT. Translated: CASGLGQMNTGELFF. The chain recombines TRBV12-5 with TRBJ2-2, with D uncertain. CDR3 size: 15 residues. Germline V gene sequence: CDR1 LGHNT, CDR2 FRNRAP. V shed 1 base and J shed 1 base, with 7 bases lying between them.

This clonotype has a handful of counts. The chain joins TRBV6-2 or TRBV6-3 to TRBJ2-1, with no clear D. The CDR3 totals 14 residues. Per germline, CDR1 MNHEY and CDR2 SVGEGT. The V gene lost 5 bases and the J gene lost 4 bases, with 12 bases spanning the gap. CDR3 amino acids: CASSSLSPYNEQFF. The CDR3 nucleotides are TGTGCCAGCAGTAGCTTAAGTCCTTACAATGAGCAGTTCTTC.

The V gene is TRBV20-1, the J gene TRBJ2-1; tentative D call: TRBD2 (5 bases). Germline lookup yields CDR1 DFQATT and CDR2 SNEGSKA (reference sequence). Trimming shortened V by 1 base and J by 6 bases, and 16 bases separated the two germline ends. The CDR3 contains 15 residues. In DNA, the CDR3 is TGCAGTGCTAGAGCTACCCTTCTAGCTAGCAATGAGCAGTTCTTC. It yields the protein CSARATLLASNEQFF.

The V gene is TRBV3-1, the J gene TRBJ2-1; D is unresolved. Trimming stripped 5 bases from V and 8 bases from J, with 13 bases between. This CDR3 has 13 amino acids. Germline CDR1 is LGHDT and CDR2 is YNNKEL (reference sequence). CDR3 nucleotides: TGTGCCAGCAGCTATCTAGATTCGGATGAGCAGTTCTTC. It translates to CASSYLDSDEQFF.

This clonotype was seen many times. The chain is built from TRBV10-3 and TRBJ2-7; D possibly corresponds to TRBD1 (6 bases). This CDR3 contains 14 residues. Germline V lookup: CDR1 ENHRY, CDR2 SYGVKD. The V end was cut by 10 bases, the J end by 2 bases, with 18 bases between. CDR3 DNA sequence: TGTGCCAGCACCTTGGGACATGGAACCTACGAGCAGTACTTC. Translated: CASTLGHGTYEQYF.

The chain joins TRBV20-1 to TRBJ1-4; no reliable D call. This CDR3 contains 15 residues. V lost 2 bases and J 3 bases, leaving 13 bases between the germline ends. The germline V gene has CDR1 DFQATT and CDR2 SNEGSKA (reference sequence). Here the CDR3 reads CSARRAVGANEKLFF. For the CDR3, the DNA is TGCAGTGCTAGAAGGGCGGTTGGGGCTAATGAAAAACTGTTTTTT.

This rearrangement joins TRBV7-6 to TRBJ1-1, with D possibly TRBD1 on 6 matching bases. V lost 8 bases and J 0 bases, leaving 13 bases between the germline ends. Germline assignment: CDR1 SGHVS and CDR2 FNYEAQ. The CDR3 spans 14 residues. The CDR3 is CASALDSLNTEAFF. In DNA, the CDR3 is TGTGCCAGCGCTCTGGACAGCCTGAACACTGAAGCTTTCTTT.

The chain is built from TRBV29-1 and TRBJ2-1; D unresolved. There are 12 residues in the CDR3. V was trimmed by 7 bases and J by 6 bases, leaving 13 bases between them. CDR1 SQVTM and CDR2 ANQGSEA come from the germline V gene. CDR3 region: CSASQRVNEQFF. CDR3 DNA: TGCAGCGCCTCCCAGCGTGTCAATGAGCAGTTCTTC.

The gene calls are TRBV12-3 or TRBV12-4 and TRBJ2-2; D is possibly TRBD1 (5 bases). With 3 bases removed from V and 4 bases from J, the gap between germline ends came to 12 bases. CDR3 size: 15 residues. This CDR3 reads CASSFPPRGTGELFF. The CDR3 nucleotides read TGTGCCAGCAGTTTCCCCCCTAGGGGCACCGGGGAGCTGTTTTTT.

To note about this clonotype: One end of the junction does not line up with germline, which may come from a read error. This rearrangement joins TRBV9 to TRBJ1-5; TRBD1 matches at 7 bases. The CDR3 covers 14 residues. Germline CDR1 SGDLS, CDR2 YYNGEE. The CDR3 DNA reads as TGTGCCAGCAGCAGACAGGGTAGCAATCGGCCCCAGCATTTT. Translating gives CASSRQGSNRPQHF.

With regard to this clonotype: A much more abundant neighbour one base away suggests this may be a read error. The genes are TRBV20-1 and TRBJ2-1, with 12 bases lining up with TRBD2. The CDR3 is 17 residues long. V shed 0 bases, J shed 8 bases, and the junction held 11 bases outside the gene matches. The germline CDR1 and CDR2 sequences are DFQATT and SNEGSKA (reference sequence). The CDR3 DNA follows: TGCAGTGCTAGAGATAGTGCGACTAGCGGGAGTATATATGAGCAGTTCTTC. The encoded protein is CSARDSATSGSIYEQFF.

A few counts support this clonotype. The J gene is TRBJ1-3, the V gene TRBV5-1; tentatively, D is TRBD1 (5 bases). The CDR3 consists of 14 residues. Trimming shortened V by 3 bases and J by 4 bases, and 11 bases separated the two germline ends. CDR1 is SGHRS, CDR2 YFSETQ, per germline. CDR3 region: CASSSLGDGNTIYF. As DNA, the CDR3 is TGCGCCAGCAGCTCGCTCGGGGACGGAAACACCATATATTTT.

The sample holds a few counts of this clonotype. V and J are TRBV10-3 and TRBJ2-6; D remains ambiguous. This CDR3 region has 14 residues. The V gene lost 4 bases and the J gene lost 4 bases, with 8 bases spanning the gap. Germline values: CDR1 ENHRY, CDR2 SYGVKD. The CDR3 protein is CAISGTSGANVLTF. Written as DNA, the CDR3 is TGTGCCATCAGTGGGACGTCCGGGGCCAACGTCCTGACTTTC.

In its sample, this clonotype was seen a few times. The chain combines TRBV19 with TRBJ1-5; perhaps TRBD1 as D (5 bases). The CDR3 totals 15 residues. Germline CDR1 LNHDA, CDR2 SQIVND (reference sequence). V lost 5 bases, J lost 11 bases, and 22 bases lay in between. The CDR3 is CASSHVRAGLRAQHF. CDR3 DNA: TGTGCCAGTAGTCACGTCCGAGCGGGACTGAGGGCCCAGCATTTT.

The table lists this clonotype with a few counts. V gene TRBV6-5 combines with J gene TRBJ1-6, with D uncertain. The V end lost 2 bases, the J end lost 5 bases, and 22 bases lay between the germline ends. The CDR3 totals 19 residues. Germline V CDR1 and CDR2: MNHEY, SVGAGI. CDR3 sequence (DNA): TGTGCCAGCAGTTACCGGCCCCCTTTGGGCCCAGCGCATAATTCACCCCTCCACTTT. This gives the protein CASSYRPPLGPAHNSPLHF.

This rearrangement joins TRBV20-1 to TRBJ2-2; D could derive from TRBD1 or TRBD2 (5 bases each). This CDR3 comprises 15 residues. Trimming removed 5 bases from V and 2 bases from J, with 15 bases in between. In germline, CDR1 is DFQATT, CDR2 SNEGSKA (reference sequence). The CDR3 DNA is TGCAGTGCTCCGCAAATGGGGGATAACACCGGGGAGCTGTTTTTT. This encodes CSAPQMGDNTGELFF.

V gene TRBV7-9 combines with J gene TRBJ1-2; maybe TRBD1 (6 bases). The ends were cut back, 7 bases at V and 3 bases at J, with 15 bases in the middle. The CDR3 extends over 14 amino acids. Germline assignment: CDR1 SEHNR and CDR2 FQNEAQ (reference sequence). The CDR3 bases are TGTGCCAGCACTGCAAGAGAGGGGGACTATGGCTACACCTTC. Its protein is CASTAREGDYGYTF.

This clonotype was counted ten times or more. The V and J genes are TRBV19 and TRBJ2-4; D may be TRBD2 (5 bases). From germline, CDR1 is LNHDA and CDR2 SQIVND (reference sequence). The CDR3 has 15 residues. Trimming cost V 6 bases and J 7 bases, with 19 bases left between them. The CDR3 DNA reads TGTGCCAGTAGCCGGGAAGGGCAGTTTTCGAACATTCAGTACTTC. Its protein product is CASSREGQFSNIQYF.

This clonotype has just a few counts. The V gene is TRBV7-9, the J gene TRBJ2-1; a weak D match, TRBD1 (6 bases). Between the trimmed V and J ends, which lost 4 bases and 2 bases, there was a span of 18 bases. There are 17 residues in the CDR3. Germline V lookup: CDR1 SEHNR, CDR2 FQNEAQ (reference sequence). The CDR3 sequence is CASSSPVLGAPYNEQFF. The DNA of the CDR3 is TGTGCCAGCAGCTCACCCGTTTTGGGGGCTCCCTACAATGAGCAGTTCTTC.